The 15 T cell receptor beta chains given below trace back to one sample, sequenced in a study of blood T cell repertoires in COVID-19. The table came from immunoSEQ multiplex PCR; TCRdb's copy has only in-frame clones and leaves some out. In the table there are approximately 250,000 clones, roughly 83% of which are singletons. Sequencing was performed on peripheral blood. The source is a woman of 80 years or more with COVID-19, enrolled during active disease.

The rearrangement uses TRBV28 and TRBJ2-5, with 9 positions matching TRBD1. J gave up 2 bases and V 5 bases, and 12 bases lay outside the gene matches. The germline gives CDR1 MDHEN, CDR2 SYDVKM. The CDR3 length is 17 residues. CDR3 sequence: CASSLSYWGQGQETQYF. CDR3 in DNA: TGTGCCAGCAGTCTTTCCTACTGGGGACAGGGACAAGAGACCCAGTACTTC.

The chain couples TRBV2 to TRBJ2-3; a weak D match, TRBD1 (6 bases). Germline lookup yields CDR1 SNHLY and CDR2 FYNNEI. V lost 3 bases, J lost 4 bases, and 8 bases lay in between. The CDR3 has 13 amino acids. The CDR3 DNA sequence: TGTGCCAGCAGTGATGGGACATCAGATACGCAGTATTTT. Its translation is CASSDGTSDTQYF.

The rearrangement uses TRBV7-9 and TRBJ1-1, with D possibly TRBD1 on 6 matching bases. From germline, CDR1 is SEHNR and CDR2 FQNEAQ (reference sequence). V dropped 4 bases and J dropped 1 base, with 10 bases sitting between them. The CDR3 consists of 14 residues. The DNA for the CDR3 is TGTGCCAGCAGCTCACAGGGACCGAACACTGAAGCTTTCTTT. It encodes CASSSQGPNTEAFF. Together with reference TRBV7-9 and TRBJ1-1, the CDR3 gives the full variable domain: DTGVSQNPRHKITKRGQNVTFRCDPISEHNRLYWYRQTLGQGPEFLTYFQNEAQLEKSRLLSDRFSAERPKGSFSTLEIQRTEQGDSAMYLCASSSQGPNTEAFFGQGTRLTVV.

The rearrangement links TRBV11-3 to TRBJ2-3, with a possible D match to TRBD2 (6 bases). Germline assignment: CDR1 SGHNT and CDR2 YENEEA. V was pared by 1 base and J by 2 bases, with 13 bases between. The CDR3 is made up of 16 amino acids. The CDR3 DNA follows: TGTGCCAGCAGCTTAGGGGTTAGCGGATACACAGATACGCAGTATTTT. It codes for CASSLGVSGYTDTQYF.

The chain is built from TRBV7-3 and TRBJ2-5, with 7 bases lining up with TRBD2. Germline CDR1 reads SGHTA; CDR2 reads FQGTGA. With 5 bases clipped from V and 2 bases from J, the junction kept 5 bases outside the gene matches. The CDR3 has 14 amino acids. CDR3 DNA sequence: TGTGCCAGCAGCGCGGGGGAGGGTCAAGAGACCCAGTACTTC. Translating it yields CASSAGEGQETQYF. Combining the CDR3 with reference TRBV7-3 and TRBJ2-5 gives the whole variable domain GAGVSQTPSNKVTEKGKYVELRCDPISGHTALYWYRQSLGQGPEFLIYFQGTGAADDSGLPNDRFFAVRPEGSVSTLKIQRTERGDSAVYLCASSAGEGQETQYFGPGTRLLVL.

This chain links TRBV10-1 with TRBJ2-3; 7 bases agree with TRBD1. The CDR3 length is 13 residues. Germline V lookup: CDR1 WNHNN, CDR2 SYGVQD (reference sequence). V was pared by 8 bases and J by 6 bases, with 8 bases of the junction left unmatched. The CDR3 reads CASQGVGGDTQYF. CDR3 coding DNA: TGCGCCAGCCAGGGGGTCGGCGGGGATACGCAGTATTTT.

In its sample, this clone was seen once. This sequence joins TRBV6-2 or TRBV6-3 and TRBJ2-7; D gene uncertain. Trimming took off 2 bases at V and 5 bases at J, with 13 bases between the two ends. Per the germline V gene, CDR1 is MNHEY and CDR2 is SVGEGT. The CDR3 consists of 14 residues. CDR3 protein: CASSYAVPTNEQYF. In DNA form, the CDR3 reads TGTGCCAGCAGTTACGCAGTACCTACTAACGAGCAGTACTTC.

The V and J genes are TRBV4-3 and TRBJ2-1, with D maybe TRBD1 (5 bases). Per the germline V gene, CDR1 is LGHNA and CDR2 is YSLEER. Between the trimmed V and J ends, which lost 4 bases and 8 bases, there was a span of 12 bases. This CDR3 region has 13 residues. CDR3 sequence reads: CASSRGRAYEQFF. CDR3 nucleotide sequence: TGCGCCAGCAGCCGGGGCAGGGCCTATGAGCAGTTCTTC.

This sequence joins TRBV6-1 and TRBJ2-7; 7 nucleotides line up with TRBD1. From germline, CDR1 is MNHNS and CDR2 SASEGT. V was clipped by 3 bases and J by 3 bases; unmatched bases: 8. The length of the CDR3 is 15 residues. CDR3 nucleotides: TGTGCCAGCAGTGATAGGACAGGAGGATTCTACGAGCAGTACGTC. As protein: CASSDRTGGFYEQYV.

This clone was seen a single time. V is TRBV14 and J is TRBJ2-5, with 7 bases that match TRBD2. With 0 bases clipped from V and 1 base from J, the junction kept 11 bases outside the gene matches. In germline, CDR1 is SGHDN, CDR2 FVKESK. The CDR3 contains 18 residues. The CDR3 loop reads CASSQEKWRGLSQETQYF. The CDR3 coding sequence is TGTGCCAGCAGCCAAGAAAAATGGCGGGGGTTGAGCCAAGAGACCCAGTACTTC.

This chain joins TRBV5-1 and TRBJ2-7, with TRBD1 as a possible D gene (5 bases). This CDR3 is built from 14 residues. CDR1 and CDR2 from the germline V gene are SGHRS and YFSETQ. Trimming pared 1 base from V and 2 bases from J, leaving 10 bases between. The DNA for the CDR3 is TGCGCCAGCAGCTTGTTGGCAGGGACCTACGAGCAGTACTTC. Translation gives CASSLLAGTYEQYF.

This sequence joins TRBV6-5 and TRBJ2-7, with D tentatively TRBD1 (5 bases). The V gene's germline CDR1 is MNHEY and CDR2 SVGAGI. The CDR3 has 12 amino acids. Trimming stripped 8 bases from V and 0 bases from J, with 8 bases between. The CDR3 sequence is CASSTVSYEQYF. In DNA, the CDR3 is TGTGCCAGCTCGACAGTCTCCTACGAGCAGTACTTC.

This clone was recorded only once. The same CDR3 also results from other DNA sequences found in this sample. The chain combines TRBV4-1 with TRBJ1-2, with D possibly being TRBD1 (5 bases). V lost 4 bases and J 4 bases, leaving 10 bases between the germline ends. Germline assignment: CDR1 MGHRA and CDR2 YSYEKL. The CDR3 has 13 residues. The CDR3 DNA reads as TGCGCCAGCAGCCTCGGCCAGGGCTATGGCTACACCTTC. This encodes CASSLGQGYGYTF.

The CDR3 DNA reads TGTGCCAGTTCTGGACAGCGCACCGGGGAGCTGTTTTTT. Its translation: CASSGQRTGELFF. The chain employs TRBV6-5 and TRBJ2-2; tentatively, D is TRBD1 (6 bases). Germline CDR1 MNHEY, CDR2 SVGAGI. CDR3 size: 13 residues. Trimming took 9 bases from V and 4 from J, leaving 12 bases between them.

This chain uses TRBV5-4 with TRBJ2-4; 7 positions match TRBD2. Germline CDR1 reads SGHNT; CDR2 reads YYREEE (reference sequence). The CDR3 contains 15 residues. After removal of 4 bases from V and 0 bases from J, the junction contained 4 bases not matched to a gene. CDR3 protein: CASSPAGVAKNIQYF. In DNA, the CDR3 is TGTGCCAGCAGCCCCGCGGGGGTAGCCAAAAACATTCAGTACTTC. The complete variable domain, with remaining parts taken from reference TRBV5-4 and TRBJ2-4, reads ETGVTQSPTHLIKTRGQQVTLRCSSQSGHNTVSWYQQALGQGPQFIFQYYREEENGRGNFPPRFSGLQFPNYSSELNVNALELDDSALYLCASSPAGVAKNIQYFGAGTRLSVL.